This T cell receptor beta chain derives from a study of CD8 T cells in ankylosing spondylitis. Whole-study findings and limits: The authors found the disease-linked clones to be CD8+ and relatively rare in peripheral blood.

The V gene's germline CDR1 is MDHEN and CDR2 SYDVKM. V lost 8 bases and J lost 3, with 11 bases in between. There are 13 residues in the CDR3. Molecular-barcoded quantitative 5'-RACE produced these TCR beta libraries. TCRdb analysed the 5' RACE reads with MiXCR anew, one entry per CDR3 protein. The sample lists 300,000 to 350,000 distinct CDR3 sequences, roughly 11% occurring once. Many counts were recorded for this clonotype. Its antigen is unknown. Sequences were obtained from blood, either unsorted or a sorted T cell fraction (not recorded which). The chain carries TRBV28 and TRBJ2-1; a weak D match, TRBD1 (6 bases). This sequence originates from a female donor with ankylosing spondylitis or in good health (not recorded which). This CDR3 is CASWKDSYNEQFF. The CDR3 DNA reads as TGTGCCAGCTGGAAGGACAGCTACAATGAGCAGTTCTTC.